The clone carrying this T cell receptor beta chain showed up just a few times. Its antigen is not known. This entry comes from a study of blood T cells in healthy people across ages. Study-wide points: Among T cells, TCR beta diversity per million cells dropped roughly linearly as age rose.

The ends lost 2 bases at V and 7 bases at J; junction bases unmatched: 10. Germline CDR1 SGHTA, CDR2 FQGTGA. The CDR3 sequence is 17 residues long. With a J-beta primer mix and a sample-barcoded 5' primer, a second PCR ran roughly 7 to 11 cycles. In TCRdb, the 5' RACE reads were re-called with MiXCR into one record per CDR3 protein. The sample shows around 1,700,000 distinct CDR3 sequences, 28% of them seen only once. The source material was blood. This chain connects TRBV7-3 to TRBJ2-1; 11 bases align to TRBD1. The TCR comes from a woman aged 25 to 39 in good health. CDR3 in DNA: TGTGCCAGCAGCTTAGGGACAGGGGGAAGGTGGAGGAATGAGCAGTTCTTC. Translated, it gives CASSLGTGGRWRNEQFF. Variable domain in full (rest from reference TRBV7-3 and TRBJ2-1): GAGVSQTPSNKVTEKGKYVELRCDPISGHTALYWYRQSLGQGPEFLIYFQGTGAADDSGLPNDRFFAVRPEGSVSTLKIQRTERGDSAVYLCASSLGTGGRWRNEQFFGPGTRLTVL.